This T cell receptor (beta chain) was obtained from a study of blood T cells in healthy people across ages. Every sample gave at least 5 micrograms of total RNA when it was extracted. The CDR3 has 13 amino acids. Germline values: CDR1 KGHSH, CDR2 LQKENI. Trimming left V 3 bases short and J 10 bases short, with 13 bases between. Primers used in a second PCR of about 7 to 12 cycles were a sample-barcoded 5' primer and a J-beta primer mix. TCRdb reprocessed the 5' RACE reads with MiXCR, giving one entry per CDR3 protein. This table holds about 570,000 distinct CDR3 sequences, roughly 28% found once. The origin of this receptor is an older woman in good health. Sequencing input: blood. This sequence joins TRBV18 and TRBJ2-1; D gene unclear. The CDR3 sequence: CASSPQRLHEQFF. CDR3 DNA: TGTGCCAGCTCACCCCAAAGATTGCACGAGCAGTTCTTC. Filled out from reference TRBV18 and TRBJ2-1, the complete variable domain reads NAGVMQNPRHLVRRRGQEARLRCSPMKGHSHVYWYRQLPEEGLKFMVYLQKENIIDESGMPKERFSAEFPKEGPSILRIQQVVRGDSAAYFCASSPQRLHEQFFGPGTRLTVL.